This T cell receptor beta chain was sequenced for a study of blood T cell repertoires in COVID-19 (dated by TCRdb to 2018 to 2020). Background on the whole study: Collaborator samples came from the United States, Italy and Spain and covered acute and convalescent phases of COVID-19. The material from the prospective study consisted of cDNA or gDNA derived from T cells, B-cell-depleted T cells, or PBMCs. The dataset comprised deeply sampled blood TCRbeta repertoires from subjects exposed to, actively infected with, or recovered from COVID-19. The repertoires were made available in a free public database intended to serve as a resource for research on the immune response to SARS-CoV-2. The samples were drawn from two sources: the first 160 participants of the ongoing ImmuneRACE study, and fewer than 1,500 subjects contributed by 6 global collaborators. Sample metadata almost always included a de-identified subject ID, COVID-19 status, age in years and sex. Where HLA class I and class II types were available, the types were taken from metadata supplied by the sample provider, not from assay-based typing. Results and caveats for the whole study, not just this receptor: How much clinical and demographic metadata was included differed by source and by participant, and the metadata was provided uncurated.

Collaborating institutions collected whole blood in K2EDTA tubes following their own protocols. Collaborator samples were shipped for TCRbeta analysis as frozen whole blood, isolated PBMCs, or DNA extracted from either sample type. This clone was picked up a small number of times. The antigen it binds to is not known. The input lacks base qualities; no much larger clone sits a single base away. The CDR3 measures 14 amino acids from cysteine to phenylalanine. Just the 42-base CDR3 DNA is kept, in frame starting at base 1. The V end loses 4 bases and the J end loses 6 bases, and a stretch of 13 bases separates them. CDR1 and CDR2, looked up from the germline V gene (reference sequence), are MNHEY and SMNVEV. TCRbeta CDR3 regions were amplified from genomic DNA using the immunoSEQ Assay, a bias-controlled multiplex PCR. Per the source publication's procedure: Nucleated cell counts per sample were estimated from amplification of reference gene primers within the assay. To quantify the absolute abundance of each unique TCRbeta CDR3 rearrangement, sequence reads were collapsed and filtered. Productive Simpson clonality was computed per sample as the square root of Simpson's diversity index over productive rearrangements. TCRdb limited this immuneACCESS table to in-frame rearrangements with V and J called. A share of clones is missing; checked studies link under half to unresolved V genes, and the rest is unexplained. From that table come the V and J calls and clone size; the DNA was used to work out D and trimming. The sample profile shows under 200,000 clones; over 80% of them were found once. 2.9% of the sample belongs to the ten largest clones.

Material: peripheral blood. The source of this sequence is a woman aged 55-69 years with acute or convalescent COVID-19. The chain uses TRBV27 and TRBJ1-5, and the D gene may be TRBD1, 5 bases matching. The CDR3 has the sequence CASSYTEQGQPQHF. The nucleotide sequence is given as TGTGCCAGCAGTTACACAGAGCAGGGTCAGCCCCAGCATTTT.